This entry features one T cell receptor (beta chain) sequence. Its antigen remains unknown. This sample was included in a study of radiation and T cells in renal cell carcinoma. Germline values: CDR1 DFQATT, CDR2 SNEGSKA (reference sequence). This CDR3 comprises 11 residues. V lost 6 bases to trimming and J lost 4 bases, with 7 bases between them. Described time point: blood 2 weeks post-SBRT. Treatment given: 15 Gy SBRT to primary tumor, nephrectomy 4 weeks later. Radiation-treated patients gave blood at baseline, week 2 and week 4. This renal cell carcinoma was of the clear cell type. The study, taken as a whole, reports: Top tumor clonotypes rose in blood 2 weeks post-radiation, then contracted.

TCRdb's table, derived via immunoSEQ multiplex PCR, lists solely in-frame clones and lacks some. The data contain 100,000 to 150,000 clones, 81% of them singletons. The receptor was isolated from a man over 45 with renal cell carcinoma. The sample in question was blood, obtained from a patient whose treatment included radiotherapy and nephrectomy. The genes are TRBV20-1 and TRBJ2-1; no reliable D call. CDR3 sequence: CSARHYNEQFF. The DNA of the CDR3 is TGCAGTGCACGCCATTACAATGAGCAGTTCTTC.